This TCR beta chain was recorded in a study of blood T cell repertoires in COVID-19. For the study at large: The study drew acute and convalescent COVID-19 samples from the United States, Italy and Spain. The cDNA or gDNA used as material had been derived from T cells, B-cell-depleted T cells, or PBMCs.

CDR1 is MNHEY, CDR2 SVGAGI, per germline. Germline trimming cut 6 bases from V and 5 bases from J; bases unmatched to any gene: 8. CDR3 size: 15 residues. Original methodology: Reference gene primers were amplified, and this amplification served to estimate nucleated cell counts. The data were produced by immunoSEQ multiplex PCR, yet TCRdb's version contains in-frame clones alone and is incomplete. V and J calls plus clone size are reproduced from that table; the DNA served to infer D and trimming. This sample yields about 280,000 clones, of which 85% are seen a single time; 4% to 6% belongs to the top ten.

The sequencing input was peripheral blood. This chain connects TRBV6-5 to TRBJ2-5; 11 nucleotides match TRBD2. The receptor's source is a man over 45 with active or convalescent COVID-19. CDR3 coding DNA: TGTGCCAGCAGCCGTACTAGCGGGAGTGTGGAGACCCAGTACTTC. This encodes CASSRTSGSVETQYF.